A selection of T cell receptor beta chains follows, all from one sample in a study of blood T cell repertoires in COVID-19. The data were produced by immunoSEQ multiplex PCR, yet TCRdb's version contains in-frame clones alone and is incomplete. The sample holds approximately 330,000 clones; 88% are singletons and the top ten take around 4%. The sequenced material came from peripheral blood. The receptor set was obtained from a woman aged 45 to 65 with active or convalescent COVID-19. CDR3s leave out the opening cysteine and the closing phenylalanine or tryptophan. Fields, in order: D gene, V gene, CDR3 protein. A D gene is named only where the DNA matches it firmly.

. | TRBV19 | ASSISGEGQPQH
TRBD2 | TRBV9 | ASSVGSGIYNEQF
. | TRBV5-4 | ASSPGEWREQY
. | TRBV2 | ASSRDTANTGELF
TRBD2 | TRBV11-3 | ASIYYPLAGGPQQY
. | TRBV6-2/TRBV6-3 | ASRYRSSYNSPLH
TRBD1 | TRBV5-4 | ASSLGGTGGPIGGGYT
TRBD1 | TRBV7-3 | ASSLSGTGLTEAF
. | TRBV27 | ASSLNRVYGYT
TRBD1 | TRBV25-1 | ASRQTGGRYGYT
. | TRBV11-2 | ASGLGLNNEQF
TRBD1 | TRBV5-8 | ASSPLTGGVEKLF
TRBD2 | TRBV6-5 | ASSYGAGGPETQY
. | TRBV19 | ASEICPLQY
. | TRBV18 | ASSPMPGRMNTEAF
TRBD2 | TRBV5-4 | ASSWDLADYEQY
TRBD1 | TRBV30 | AWTGGSGRAF
. | TRBV5-1 | ASSLDSGDEAF
. | TRBV19 | ASSIGRSQRDTQY
TRBD2 | TRBV5-1 | ASSLAGSGTYEQY
. | TRBV7-3 | ASSLIAVRNYNEQF
. | TRBV10-3 | AISEASSPLQF
TRBD1 | TRBV25-1 | ASKDRGTAGANVLT
. | TRBV7-2 | ASSGLDSRNSPLH
. | TRBV18 | ASSPQRGFGNTIY
TRBD1 | TRBV10-3 | AISGTGNTEAF
TRBD1 | TRBV6-2/TRBV6-3 | ASSWTGYGYT
. | TRBV9 | ASSVRRETGELF
. | TRBV4-1 | ASSPGQNTEAF
TRBD1 | TRBV30 | AWSVSRTGSYEKLF
TRBD1 | TRBV6-5 | ASSLGQDGGYT
TRBD2 | TRBV27 | ASSPGTSGHNEQF
. | TRBV28 | ASDGRGSGIGGYT
. | TRBV6-5 | ASIQDRLNTEAF
TRBD1 | TRBV7-9 | ASSFPGQGDYGYT
. | TRBV6-5 | ASSSAGQGPDQPQH
. | TRBV19 | ASSIGEQLDYGYT
. | TRBV30 | AWSSDTRSGNTIY
TRBD2 | TRBV28 | ASSRAGGPNEQF
. | TRBV6-2/TRBV6-3 | ASSQMRYSEAF
. | TRBV7-2 | ASSLWQGSSYNEQF
. | TRBV28 | ASSRKLNRVAEQY